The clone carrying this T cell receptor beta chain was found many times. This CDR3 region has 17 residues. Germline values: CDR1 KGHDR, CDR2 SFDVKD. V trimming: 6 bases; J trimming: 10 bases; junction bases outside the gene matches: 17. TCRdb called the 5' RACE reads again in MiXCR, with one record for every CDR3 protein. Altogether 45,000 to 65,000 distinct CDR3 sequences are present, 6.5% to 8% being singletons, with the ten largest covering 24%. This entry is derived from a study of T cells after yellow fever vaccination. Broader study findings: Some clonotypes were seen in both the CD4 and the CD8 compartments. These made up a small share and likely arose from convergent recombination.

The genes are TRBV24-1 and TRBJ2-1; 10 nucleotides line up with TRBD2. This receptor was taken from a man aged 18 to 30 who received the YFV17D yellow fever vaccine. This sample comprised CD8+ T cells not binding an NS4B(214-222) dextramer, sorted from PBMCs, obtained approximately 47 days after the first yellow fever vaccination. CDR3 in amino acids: CATSLAGGPIPPAEQFF. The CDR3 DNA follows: TGTGCCACCAGTTTAGCGGGGGGCCCCATCCCCCCCGCAGAGCAGTTCTTC.